This record looks at one TCR beta chain sequence and its context. The antigen is unknown. The data originate from a study of T cells in localized non-small cell lung cancer. Study-wide results and limits: The highest T cell clonality was in uninvolved adjacent lung, above tumor. Patients showing higher blood T cell density tended to see longer overall survival. Detection in adjacent lung was observed for a median around 59 of the top 100 tumor clones. Only one tumor region was sequenced, so heterogeneity remains possible.

TCRdb keeps only in-frame clones here, not all; method: immunoSEQ multiplex PCR. Of roughly 76,000 clones listed, over 60% are singletons. This sample comprised PBMCs, obtained before any cancer treatment. This sequence originates from a man aged 35-69 years with stage II squamous cell lung carcinoma.

CDR3 nucleotide sequence: TGTGCTAGTGGTTTGGTAGGCGCGGGCGAGACCCAGTACTTC. This sequence encodes CASGLVGAGETQYF. This rearrangement joins TRBV12-5 to TRBJ2-5; D might be TRBD2 (5 bases). This CDR3 comprises 14 residues. With 0 bases removed from V and 5 bases from J, the gap between germline ends came to 10 bases. From germline, CDR1 is LGHNT and CDR2 FRNRAP.